A single sample is the source of the 15 T cell receptor beta chains below, sequenced in a study of Graves' ophthalmopathy and Graves' hyperthyroidism. For repertoire sequencing, the TCR beta CDR3 regions were amplified from RNA transcripts. HTBI primers served in a first-round RT-PCR, which a second-round multiplex PCR followed. One entry per CDR3 protein results from TCRdb running MiXCR on the multiplex PCR reads. The sample has about 340,000 distinct CDR3 sequences; around a sixth are singletons. The sample was peripheral blood. These receptors came from an adult man with Graves' ophthalmopathy.

This clonotype was observed many times. The chain joins TRBV9 to TRBJ2-3; unclear D gene. V lost 3 bases and J 2 bases, leaving 7 bases between the germline ends. CDR1 and CDR2 (germline): SGDLS, YYNGEE. The CDR3 contains 13 residues. Here the CDR3 reads CASSGGNTDTQYF. The CDR3 DNA reads as TGTGCCAGCAGCGGAGGCAACACAGATACGCAGTATTTT.

At least ten counts were recorded for this clonotype. The V call is TRBV6-5, the J call TRBJ1-6, with 7 bases aligning to TRBD1. Unmatched junction bases numbered 10, after V lost 2 bases and J lost 9 bases. CDR3 length: 16 amino acids. The germline V gene encodes CDR1 MNHEY and CDR2 SVGAGI. The CDR3 region is CASSYDLGTETSPLHF. CDR3 sequence (DNA): TGTGCCAGCAGTTACGACTTAGGGACAGAGACTTCACCCCTCCACTTT.

The table lists this clonotype with many counts. The J gene is TRBJ1-1, the V gene TRBV18; perhaps TRBD1 as D (5 bases). The CDR3 runs 15 residues. Trimming cost V 3 bases and J 4 bases, with 15 bases left between them. Germline V CDR1 and CDR2: KGHSH, LQKENI. DNA of the CDR3: TGTGCCAGCTCACCTCTTGAACAGGTAGTCACTGAAGCTTTCTTT. Translation gives CASSPLEQVVTEAFF.

Many counts were recorded for this clonotype. The V and J genes are TRBV29-1 and TRBJ2-7; D is uncertain. Germline CDR1 is SQVTM and CDR2 is ANQGSEA. Trimming stripped 5 bases from V and 0 bases from J, with 8 bases between. The CDR3 loop spans 12 amino acids. CDR3 coding DNA: TGCAGCGTTCAGGCCCCCTCCTACGAGCAGTACTTC. Its protein product is CSVQAPSYEQYF.

This clonotype occurred many times. The CDR3 region is CSARDRGNTGELFF. The DNA for the CDR3 is TGCAGTGCTAGGGACAGGGGAAACACCGGGGAGCTGTTTTTT. The chain recombines TRBV20-1 with TRBJ2-2; TRBD1 agrees at 9 bases. V lost 3 bases and J lost 2; bases outside the gene matches: 1. Germline values: CDR1 DFQATT, CDR2 SNEGSKA (reference sequence). This CDR3 has 14 residues.

This clonotype was recorded many times. This chain joins TRBV6-2 or TRBV6-3 and TRBJ2-5; D possibly corresponds to TRBD2 (6 bases). Germline V gene sequence: CDR1 MNHEY, CDR2 SVGEGT. The CDR3 is made up of 15 amino acids. Trimming shortened V by 6 bases and J by 1 base, and 15 bases separated the two germline ends. As DNA, the CDR3 is TGTGCCAGCAGAAACTCTGGGGGGAGCCAAGAGACCCAGTACTTC. Translating it yields CASRNSGGSQETQYF.

This clonotype was seen at least ten times. The V gene is TRBV7-9, the J gene TRBJ1-1; D unresolved. CDR3 length: 13 amino acids. V lost 1 base and J 7 bases, leaving 10 bases between the germline ends. Germline V gives CDR1 SEHNR, CDR2 FQNEAQ (reference sequence). DNA of the CDR3: TGTGCCAGCAGCTTAGTTGCCGGCTATGAAGCTTTCTTT. Translated: CASSLVAGYEAFF.

This clonotype was seen ten or more times. The V and J genes are TRBV29-1 and TRBJ2-7; 7 bases line up with TRBD1. This CDR3 has 12 amino acids. Trimming took 6 bases from V and 3 from J; bases not matched to a gene: 5. CDR1 and CDR2 (germline): SQVTM, ANQGSEA. In DNA form, the CDR3 reads TGCAGCGTCGAAAGACAGGGCTACGAGCAGTACTTC. It specifies CSVERQGYEQYF.

The chain employs TRBV28 and TRBJ1-3; D ambiguous. The CDR3 is made up of 15 amino acids. Trimming pared 4 bases from V and 0 bases from J, leaving 10 bases between. The germline V gene encodes CDR1 MDHEN and CDR2 SYDVKM. CDR3 coding DNA: TGTGCCAGCAGTTACACTGAATACTCTGGAAACACCATATATTTT. It encodes CASSYTEYSGNTIYF.

This clonotype was recorded at least ten times. The V gene is TRBV5-4, the J gene TRBJ2-7; D possibly corresponds to TRBD2 (6 bases). The V end was cut by 4 bases, the J end by 3 bases, with 17 bases between. This CDR3 is built from 15 residues. Germline CDR1 is SGHNT and CDR2 is YYREEE (reference sequence). CDR3 in amino acids: CASSAPGLDGYEQYF. CDR3 coding DNA: TGTGCCAGCAGCGCTCCGGGACTCGATGGCTACGAGCAGTACTTC.

This clonotype was counted many times. V is TRBV28 and J is TRBJ2-5; tentatively, D is TRBD2 (6 bases). The CDR3 totals 14 residues. CDR1 is MDHEN, CDR2 SYDVKM, per germline. The germline V and J ends were trimmed by 6 bases and 5 bases, with 16 bases remaining between them. The CDR3 sequence: CASRPGTAGETQYF. The CDR3 region has the DNA TGTGCCAGCAGACCGGGGACTGCGGGGGAGACCCAGTACTTC.

V and J are TRBV6-1 and TRBJ2-7, with D perhaps matching TRBD1 (5 bases). This CDR3 spans 12 amino acids. Per the germline V gene, CDR1 is MNHNS and CDR2 is SASEGT. V gave up 8 bases and J gave up 2 bases, with 10 bases separating them. CDR3 bases: TGTGCCAGCTGGGGCTTAGCCTACGAGCAGTACTTC. It codes for CASWGLAYEQYF.

This clonotype was seen ten or more times. The CDR3 DNA sequence: TGTGCCAGCAGCTTAGGAGGGCTTTACGAGCAGTACTTC. It translates to CASSLGGLYEQYF. The V call is TRBV11-3, the J call TRBJ2-7; tentatively, D is TRBD2 (5 bases). The V and J ends lost 1 base and 4 bases respectively, with 8 bases between them. The germline CDR1 and CDR2 sequences are SGHNT and YENEEA. This CDR3 has 13 amino acids.

This clonotype has at least ten counts. The rearrangement joins TRBV29-1 to TRBJ1-1; D possibly corresponds to TRBD1 (6 bases). Trimming left V 4 bases short and J 0 bases short, with 9 bases between. In germline, CDR1 is SQVTM, CDR2 ANQGSEA. The CDR3 extends over 13 amino acids. The DNA for the CDR3 is TGCAGCGTTGGGGGACAAATGAACACTGAAGCTTTCTTT. Translation: CSVGGQMNTEAFF.

This clonotype has ten or more counts. The J gene is TRBJ1-3, the V gene TRBV11-2; 7 bases align to TRBD1. The length of the CDR3 is 16 residues. V was clipped by 0 bases and J by 4 bases; unmatched bases: 6. Germline CDR1 SGHAT, CDR2 FQNNGV. The CDR3 loop reads CASSLEGRGTGNTIYF. In nucleotides, the CDR3 is TGTGCCAGCAGCTTAGAGGGCAGGGGGACAGGAAACACCATATATTTT.